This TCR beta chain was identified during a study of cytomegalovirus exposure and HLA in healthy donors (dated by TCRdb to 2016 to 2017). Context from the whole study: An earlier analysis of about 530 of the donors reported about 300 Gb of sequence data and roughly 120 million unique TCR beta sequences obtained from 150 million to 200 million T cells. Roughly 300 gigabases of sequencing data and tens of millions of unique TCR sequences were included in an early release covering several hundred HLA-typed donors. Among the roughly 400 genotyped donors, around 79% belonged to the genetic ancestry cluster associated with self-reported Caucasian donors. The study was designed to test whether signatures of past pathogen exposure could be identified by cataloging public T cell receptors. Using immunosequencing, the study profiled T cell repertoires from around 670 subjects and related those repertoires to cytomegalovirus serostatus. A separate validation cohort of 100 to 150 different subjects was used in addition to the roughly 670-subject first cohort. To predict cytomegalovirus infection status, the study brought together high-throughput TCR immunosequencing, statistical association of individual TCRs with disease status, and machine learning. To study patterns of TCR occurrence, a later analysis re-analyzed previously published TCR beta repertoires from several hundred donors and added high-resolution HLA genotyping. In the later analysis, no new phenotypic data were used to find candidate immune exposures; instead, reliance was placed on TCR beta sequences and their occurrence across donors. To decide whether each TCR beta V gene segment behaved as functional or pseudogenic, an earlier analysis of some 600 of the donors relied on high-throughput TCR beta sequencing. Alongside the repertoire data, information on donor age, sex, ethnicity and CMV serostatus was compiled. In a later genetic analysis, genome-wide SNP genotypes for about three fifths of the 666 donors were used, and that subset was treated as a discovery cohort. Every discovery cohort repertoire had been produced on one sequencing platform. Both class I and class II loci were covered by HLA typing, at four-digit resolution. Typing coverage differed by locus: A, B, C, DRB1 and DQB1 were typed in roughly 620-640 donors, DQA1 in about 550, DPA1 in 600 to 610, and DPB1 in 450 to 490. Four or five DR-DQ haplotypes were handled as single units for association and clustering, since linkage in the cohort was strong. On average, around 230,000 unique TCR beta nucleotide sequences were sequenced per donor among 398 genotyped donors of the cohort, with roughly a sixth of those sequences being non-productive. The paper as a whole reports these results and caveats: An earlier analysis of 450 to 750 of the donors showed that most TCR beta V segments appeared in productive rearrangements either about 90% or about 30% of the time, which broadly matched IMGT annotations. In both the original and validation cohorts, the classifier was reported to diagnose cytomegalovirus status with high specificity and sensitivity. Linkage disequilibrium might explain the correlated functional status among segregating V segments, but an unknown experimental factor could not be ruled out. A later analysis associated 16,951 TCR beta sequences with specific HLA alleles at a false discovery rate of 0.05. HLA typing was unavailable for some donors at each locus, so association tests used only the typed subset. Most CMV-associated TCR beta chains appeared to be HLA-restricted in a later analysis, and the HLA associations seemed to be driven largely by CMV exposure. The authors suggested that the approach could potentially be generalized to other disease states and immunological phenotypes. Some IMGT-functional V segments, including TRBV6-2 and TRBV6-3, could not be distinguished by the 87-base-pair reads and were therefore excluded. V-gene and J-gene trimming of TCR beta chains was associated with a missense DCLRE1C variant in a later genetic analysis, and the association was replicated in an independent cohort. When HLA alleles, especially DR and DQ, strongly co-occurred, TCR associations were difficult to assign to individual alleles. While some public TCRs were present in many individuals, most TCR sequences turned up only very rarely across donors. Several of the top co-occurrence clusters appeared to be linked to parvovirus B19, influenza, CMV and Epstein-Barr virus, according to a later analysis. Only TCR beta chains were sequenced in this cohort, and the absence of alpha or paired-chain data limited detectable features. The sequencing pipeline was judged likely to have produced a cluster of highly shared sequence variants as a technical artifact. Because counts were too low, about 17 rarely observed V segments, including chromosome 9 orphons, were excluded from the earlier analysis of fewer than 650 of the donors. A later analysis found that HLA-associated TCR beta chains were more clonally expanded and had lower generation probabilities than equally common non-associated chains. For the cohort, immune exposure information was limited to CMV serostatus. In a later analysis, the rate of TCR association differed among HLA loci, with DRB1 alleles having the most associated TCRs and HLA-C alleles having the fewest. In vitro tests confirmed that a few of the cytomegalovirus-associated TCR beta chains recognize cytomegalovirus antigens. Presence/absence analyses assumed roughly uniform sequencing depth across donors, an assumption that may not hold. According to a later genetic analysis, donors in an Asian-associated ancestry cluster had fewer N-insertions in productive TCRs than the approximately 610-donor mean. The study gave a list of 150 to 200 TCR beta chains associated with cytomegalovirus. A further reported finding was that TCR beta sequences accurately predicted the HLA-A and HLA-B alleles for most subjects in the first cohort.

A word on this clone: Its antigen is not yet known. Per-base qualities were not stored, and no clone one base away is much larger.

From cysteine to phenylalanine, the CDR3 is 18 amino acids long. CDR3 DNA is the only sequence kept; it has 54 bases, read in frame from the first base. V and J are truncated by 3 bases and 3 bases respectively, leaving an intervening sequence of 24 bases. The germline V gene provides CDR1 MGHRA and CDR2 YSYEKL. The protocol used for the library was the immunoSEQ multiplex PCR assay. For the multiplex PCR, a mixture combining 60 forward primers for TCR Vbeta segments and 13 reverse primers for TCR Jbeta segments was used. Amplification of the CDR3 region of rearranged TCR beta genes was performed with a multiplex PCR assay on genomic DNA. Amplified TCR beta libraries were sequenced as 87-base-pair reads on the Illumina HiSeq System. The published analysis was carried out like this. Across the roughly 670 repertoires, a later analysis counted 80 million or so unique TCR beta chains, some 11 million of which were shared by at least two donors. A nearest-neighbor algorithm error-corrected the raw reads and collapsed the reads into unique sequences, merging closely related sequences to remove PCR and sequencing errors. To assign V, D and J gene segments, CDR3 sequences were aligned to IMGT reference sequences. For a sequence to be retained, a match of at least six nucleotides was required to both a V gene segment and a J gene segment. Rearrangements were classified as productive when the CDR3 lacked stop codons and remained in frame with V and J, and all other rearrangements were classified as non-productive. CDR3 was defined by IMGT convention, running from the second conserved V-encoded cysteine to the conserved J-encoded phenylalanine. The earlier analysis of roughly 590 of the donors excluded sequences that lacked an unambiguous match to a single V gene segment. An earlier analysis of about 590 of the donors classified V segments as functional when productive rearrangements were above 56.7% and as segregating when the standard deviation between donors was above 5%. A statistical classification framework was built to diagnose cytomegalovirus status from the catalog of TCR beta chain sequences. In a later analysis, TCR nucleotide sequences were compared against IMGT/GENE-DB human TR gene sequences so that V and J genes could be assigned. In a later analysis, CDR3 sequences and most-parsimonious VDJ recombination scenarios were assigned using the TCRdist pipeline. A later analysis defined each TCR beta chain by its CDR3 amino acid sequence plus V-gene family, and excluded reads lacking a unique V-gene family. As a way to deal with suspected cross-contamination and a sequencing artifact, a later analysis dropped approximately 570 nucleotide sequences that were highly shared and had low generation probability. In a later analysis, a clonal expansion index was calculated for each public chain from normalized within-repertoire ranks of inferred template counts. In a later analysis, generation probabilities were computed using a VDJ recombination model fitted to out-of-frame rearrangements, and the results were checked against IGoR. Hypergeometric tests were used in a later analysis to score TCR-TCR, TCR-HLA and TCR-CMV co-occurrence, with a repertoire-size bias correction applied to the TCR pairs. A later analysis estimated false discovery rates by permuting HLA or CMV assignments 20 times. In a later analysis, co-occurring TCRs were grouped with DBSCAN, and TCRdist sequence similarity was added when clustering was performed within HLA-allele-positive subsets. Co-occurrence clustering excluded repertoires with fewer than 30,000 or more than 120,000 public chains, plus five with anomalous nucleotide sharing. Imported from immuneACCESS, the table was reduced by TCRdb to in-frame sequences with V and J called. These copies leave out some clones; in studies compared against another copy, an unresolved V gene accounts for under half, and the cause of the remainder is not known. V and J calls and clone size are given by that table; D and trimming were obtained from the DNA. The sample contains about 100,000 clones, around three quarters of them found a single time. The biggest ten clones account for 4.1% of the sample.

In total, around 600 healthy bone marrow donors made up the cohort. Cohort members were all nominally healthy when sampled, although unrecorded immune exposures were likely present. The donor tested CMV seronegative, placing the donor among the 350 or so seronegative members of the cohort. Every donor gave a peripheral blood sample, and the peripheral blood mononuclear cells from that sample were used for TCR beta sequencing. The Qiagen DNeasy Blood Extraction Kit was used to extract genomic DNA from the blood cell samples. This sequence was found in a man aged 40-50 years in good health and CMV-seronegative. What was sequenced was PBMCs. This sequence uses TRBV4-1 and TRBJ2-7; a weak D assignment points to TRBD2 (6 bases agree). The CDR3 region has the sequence CASSHRDPRGVGGYEQYF. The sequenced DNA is TGCGCCAGCAGCCACCGGGACCCCCGAGGGGTGGGAGGCTACGAGCAGTACTTC.